The 20 T cell receptor beta chains below all came from one sample that was sequenced in a study of identical twins. TCRdb itself ran the 5' RACE reads through MiXCR, one entry per CDR3 protein. The table lists 450,000 to 600,000 distinct CDR3 sequences, under 25% of them singletons. These same records also appear under a second study, on yellow fever vaccine responses in identical twins.

Sequences were obtained from CD4+ T cells sorted from blood. The receptors derive from a woman aged 18-30 years in good health.

CDR3 nucleotides: TGTGCCAGCAGTTTAGCGTTTTCGAAAAACATTCAGTACTTC. Amino acid sequence: CASSLAFSKNIQYF. The chain couples TRBV12-3 or TRBV12-4 to TRBJ2-4; D is ambiguous. V was shortened by 0 bases and J by 4 bases, with 7 bases between the two germline ends. The length of the CDR3 is 14 residues.

The chain couples TRBV18 to TRBJ2-3; weak D call: TRBD1 (6 bases). The ends were cut back, 4 bases at V and 2 bases at J, with 22 bases in the middle. Germline V gene data show CDR1 as KGHSH and CDR2 as LQKENI. The CDR3 spans 18 residues. The CDR3: CASSRRANRDTTTDTQYF. The CDR3 DNA is TGTGCCAGCTCACGACGAGCGAACCGGGACACTACCACAGATACGCAGTATTTT. The full variable domain, rest sourced from reference TRBV18 and TRBJ2-3, is NAGVMQNPRHLVRRRGQEARLRCSPMKGHSHVYWYRQLPEEGLKFMVYLQKENIIDESGMPKERFSAEFPKEGPSILRIQQVVRGDSAAYFCASSRRANRDTTTDTQYFGPGTRLTVL.

This chain links TRBV7-2 with TRBJ2-1, with 8 nucleotides matching TRBD2. Germline CDR1 reads SGHTA; CDR2 reads FQGNSA. This CDR3 has 15 amino acids. V shed 2 bases, J shed 7 bases, and the junction held 7 bases outside the gene matches. The CDR3 bases are TGTGCCAGCAGCTTATGGACTAGCCAGTCGAATGAGCAGTTCTTC. This translates into CASSLWTSQSNEQFF.

This chain uses TRBV7-9 with TRBJ2-7; no clear D. V shed 1 base and J shed 4 bases, with 8 bases lying between them. The germline V gene encodes CDR1 SEHNR and CDR2 FQNEAQ (reference sequence). The CDR3 runs to 13 residues. CDR3 in amino acids: CASSLDGEYEQYV. In DNA form, the CDR3 reads TGTGCCAGCAGCTTAGACGGTGAATACGAGCAGTACGTC.

This clonotype turned up a few times. The gene calls are TRBV7-9 and TRBJ2-1, with TRBD2 matching 7 bases. The CDR3 spans 15 residues. Germline lookup yields CDR1 SEHNR and CDR2 FQNEAQ (reference sequence). J was trimmed by 5 bases and V by 4 bases; bases with no gene match: 8. The CDR3 nucleotides are TGTGCCAGCAGCTCCCGTAGACTAGCTAACAATGAGCAGTTCTTC. This codes for CASSSRRLANNEQFF.

The gene calls are TRBV9 and TRBJ2-1; D perhaps matches TRBD2 (6 bases). This CDR3 has 15 residues. Germline CDR1 and CDR2: SGDLS and YYNGEE. Deletions cut 0 bases from V and 6 bases from J, with 13 bases between. The CDR3 nucleotides are TGTGCCAGCAGCGTAGCCTTGAGCGGGCTCAATGAGCAGTTCTTC. Its protein is CASSVALSGLNEQFF.

This sequence joins TRBV11-2 and TRBJ2-5; no reliable D call. The CDR3 has 17 residues. Germline CDR1 reads SGHAT; CDR2 reads FQNNGV. Trimming pared 5 bases from V and 2 bases from J, leaving 21 bases between. The CDR3 is CASSLDFVALGQETQYF. CDR3 sequence (DNA): TGTGCCAGCAGCCTCGATTTCGTGGCCCTGGGACAAGAGACCCAGTACTTC.

This clonotype appeared a few times. The chain has TRBV7-9 and TRBJ1-6; D is ambiguous. CDR1 SEHNR and CDR2 FQNEAQ come from the germline V gene (reference sequence). The CDR3 is 15 residues long. Between the trimmed V and J ends, which lost 3 bases and 0 bases, there was a span of 6 bases. The CDR3 DNA follows: TGTGCCAGCAGCTTCTCGCGCTCCTATAATTCACCCCTCCACTTT. It encodes CASSFSRSYNSPLHF.

This clonotype was seen more than once but under ten times. The chain is built from TRBV20-1 and TRBJ2-5; D may match TRBD1 or TRBD2 (6 bases each). The CDR3 extends over 14 amino acids. CDR1 DFQATT and CDR2 SNEGSKA come from the germline V gene (reference sequence). V was trimmed by 3 bases and J by 5 bases, leaving 16 bases between them. CDR3 amino acids: CSASLRGRAETQYF. CDR3 bases: TGCAGTGCTAGTCTCCGGGGGCGCGCGGAGACCCAGTACTTC.

This clonotype turned up a few times. This chain uses TRBV24-1 with TRBJ2-1, with 9 positions matching TRBD2. The ends lost 0 bases at V and 10 bases at J; junction bases unmatched: 6. This CDR3 has 15 residues. Germline loops: CDR1 KGHDR, CDR2 SFDVKD. The CDR3 coding sequence is TGTGCCACCAGTGATTTGGCGGGAGGGCCGGAGGAGCAGTTCTTC. As protein: CATSDLAGGPEEQFF.

This clonotype was detected only a few times. The genes are TRBV12-3 or TRBV12-4 and TRBJ1-3; 7 bases align to TRBD1. J was trimmed by 6 bases and V by 8 bases; bases with no gene match: 4. CDR3 length equals 12 residues. The CDR3 DNA is TGTGCCAGCCGACAGGGAATAAACACCATATATTTT. This codes for CASRQGINTIYF.

The chain carries TRBV18 and TRBJ2-3, with TRBD1 matching 8 bases. This CDR3 region has 15 residues. The J segment lost 3 bases and the V segment lost 1 base, leaving 3 bases of the junction unmatched. Germline-derived CDR1 and CDR2 are KGHSH and LQKENI. The CDR3: CASSPLQGGTDTQYF. In DNA, the CDR3 is TGTGCCAGCTCACCACTACAGGGGGGAACAGATACGCAGTATTTT.

The gene calls are TRBV5-4 and TRBJ2-7, with D perhaps being TRBD1 or TRBD2 (5 bases each). This CDR3 has 13 residues. From germline, CDR1 is SGHNT and CDR2 YYREEE (reference sequence). V shed 3 bases and J shed 4 bases, with 11 bases lying between them. In DNA form, the CDR3 reads TGTGCCAGCAGCTCGGGGTCAGGGTACGAGCAGTACGTC. The encoded protein is CASSSGSGYEQYV.

The J gene is TRBJ2-1, the V gene TRBV12-3 or TRBV12-4; 14 bases are shared with TRBD2. The CDR3 has 13 residues. V was pared by 10 bases and J by 7 bases, with 3 bases of the junction left unmatched. The CDR3 DNA sequence: TGTGCCACCCGGACTAGCGGGAGGAATGAGCAGTTCTTC. Translated, it gives CATRTSGRNEQFF.

This clonotype was found a few times. This rearrangement joins TRBV27 to TRBJ1-1; 7 nucleotides line up with TRBD1. J was trimmed by 7 bases and V by 6 bases; bases with no gene match: 8. Germline V gene lookup returns CDR1 MNHEY and CDR2 SMNVEV (reference sequence). The CDR3 extends over 13 amino acids. The CDR3 reads CASRRQGGGEAFF. The CDR3 DNA follows: TGTGCCAGCAGACGACAGGGTGGTGGTGAAGCTTTCTTT.

The chain recombines TRBV4-1 with TRBJ2-1; D is possibly TRBD2 (6 bases). The CDR3 totals 16 residues. Germline CDR1 MGHRA, CDR2 YSYEKL. V dropped 2 bases and J dropped 2 bases, with 13 bases sitting between them. The DNA for the CDR3 is TGCGCCAGCAGCCAAAGGGTCGGGAGCACCTACAATGAGCAGTTCTTC. This gives the protein CASSQRVGSTYNEQFF.

Concerning this clonotype: This could be a read error, since a much larger clone is one nucleotide away. The chain is built from TRBV5-6 and TRBJ2-1; 13 nucleotides match TRBD2. The junction had 4 bases not matched to a gene; V was cut back by 3 bases and J by 4 bases. CDR3 size: 16 residues. Looked up from germline, CDR1 is SGHDT and CDR2 is YYEEEE. CDR3 coding DNA: TGTGCCAGCAGCTCCGGGACTAGCGGGGCTTACAATGAGCAGTTCTTC. Translated, it gives CASSSGTSGAYNEQFF. Looking up the rest from reference TRBV5-6 and TRBJ2-1 gives the full variable domain: DAGVTQSPTHLIKTRGQQVTLRCSPKSGHDTVSWYQQALGQGPQFIFQYYEEEERQRGNFPDRFSGHQFPNYSSELNVNALLLGDSALYLCASSSGTSGAYNEQFFGPGTRLTVL.

In its sample, this clonotype was seen a few times. The V gene is TRBV28, the J gene TRBJ2-3, with 8 bases lining up with TRBD1. The CDR3 contains 13 residues. J gave up 3 bases and V 7 bases, and 3 bases lay outside the gene matches. CDR1 and CDR2 from the germline V gene are MDHEN and SYDVKM. The CDR3 protein is CASNTGGTDTQYF. In nucleotides, the CDR3 is TGTGCCAGCAATACAGGGGGTACAGATACGCAGTATTTT.

In its sample, this clonotype was seen a few times. The V call is TRBV9, the J call TRBJ1-4, with D possibly being TRBD1 (6 bases). The V gene lost 1 base and the J gene lost 8 bases, with 9 bases spanning the gap. The CDR3 sequence is 13 residues long. Germline lookup yields CDR1 SGDLS and CDR2 YYNGEE. The CDR3 nucleotides read TGTGCCAGCAGCGTAAGAGGGGGAGAAAAACTGTTTTTT. This sequence encodes CASSVRGGEKLFF.

This clonotype was seen at least ten times. The V call is TRBV12-3 or TRBV12-4, the J call TRBJ2-2; TRBD1 matches 9 bases. There are 16 residues in the CDR3. The J segment lost 5 bases and the V segment lost 6 bases, leaving 10 bases of the junction unmatched. CDR3 loop: CASSTTGGARTGELFF. The CDR3 bases are TGTGCCAGCAGCACAACAGGGGGCGCGCGGACCGGGGAGCTGTTTTTT.